This section outlines one T cell receptor beta chain sequence together with its context. The protocol was immunoSEQ multiplex PCR, while the TCRdb copy is restricted to in-frame clones and leaves out a portion. The repertoire includes around 2,000,000 clones, approximately 95% of them detected once, and 1% to 1.3% sits in the top ten. CDR1 and CDR2 (germline): SGDLS, YYNGEE. The CDR3 extends over 12 amino acids. The V and J ends lost 3 bases and 3 bases respectively, with 7 bases between them. Naive CD8 cells were CD45RO-negative, positively selected for CCR7, excluding terminally differentiated effector memory CD45RA+ cells. The data stem from a study of shared clonotypes between healthy human individuals.

V and J are TRBV9 and TRBJ2-7, with D tentatively TRBD2 (5 bases). This clonotype was obtained from a man aged 18-30 years in good health. Material: naive CD8+ T cells sorted from blood. The CDR3 loop reads CASSDRGYEQYF. The CDR3 DNA reads TGTGCCAGCAGCGATCGGGGCTACGAGCAGTACTTC.